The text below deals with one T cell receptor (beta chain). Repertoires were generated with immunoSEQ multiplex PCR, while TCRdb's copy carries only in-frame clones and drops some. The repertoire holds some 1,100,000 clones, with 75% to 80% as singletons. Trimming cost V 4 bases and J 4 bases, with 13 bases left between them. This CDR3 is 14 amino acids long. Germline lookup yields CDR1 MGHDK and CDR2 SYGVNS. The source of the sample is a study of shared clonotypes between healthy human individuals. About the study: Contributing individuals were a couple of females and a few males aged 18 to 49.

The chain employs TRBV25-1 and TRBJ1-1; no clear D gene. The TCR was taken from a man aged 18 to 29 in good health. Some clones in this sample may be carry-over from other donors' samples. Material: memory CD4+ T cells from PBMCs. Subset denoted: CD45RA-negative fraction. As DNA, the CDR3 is TGTGCCAGCAGTGGGGCACAATCTAGCACTGAAGCTTTCTTT. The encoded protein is CASSGAQSSTEAFF.